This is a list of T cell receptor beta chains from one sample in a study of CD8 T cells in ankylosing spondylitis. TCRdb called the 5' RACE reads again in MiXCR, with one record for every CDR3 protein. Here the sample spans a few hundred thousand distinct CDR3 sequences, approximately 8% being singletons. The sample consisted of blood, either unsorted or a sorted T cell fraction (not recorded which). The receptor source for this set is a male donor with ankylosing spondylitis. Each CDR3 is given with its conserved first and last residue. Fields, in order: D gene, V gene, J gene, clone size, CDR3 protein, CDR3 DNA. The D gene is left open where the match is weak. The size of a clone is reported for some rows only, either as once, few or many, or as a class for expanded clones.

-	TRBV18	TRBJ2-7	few	CASSPSKADREQYF	TGTGCCAGCTCACCATCGAAGGCCGATAGAGAGCAGTACTTC
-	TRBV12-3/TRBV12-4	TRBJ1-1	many	CASISRMRANTEAFF	TGTGCCAGCATTTCCCGGATGAGGGCAAACACTGAAGCTTTCTTT
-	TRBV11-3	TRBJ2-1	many	CASSLGSYNEQFF	TGTGCCAGCAGCTTAGGCTCCTACAATGAGCAGTTCTTC
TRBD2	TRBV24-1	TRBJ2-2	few	CATSETSGSTGELFF	TGTGCCACCAGTGAAACTAGCGGGAGCACCGGGGAGCTGTTTTTT
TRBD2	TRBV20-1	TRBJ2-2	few	CSAAAGIAGGTGELFF	TGCAGTGCTGCGGCTGGAATAGCGGGAGGCACCGGGGAGCTGTTTTTT
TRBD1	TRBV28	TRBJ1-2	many	CASRLSPQQGSYTF	TGTGCCAGCAGACTCTCACCCCAACAGGGGAGCTACACCTTC
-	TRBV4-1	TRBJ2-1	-	CASSQGVAVYNEQFF	TGCGCCAGCAGCCAAGGCGTAGCGGTCTACAATGAGCAGTTCTTC
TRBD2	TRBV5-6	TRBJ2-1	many	CASSLRLAGGPGVYNEQFF	TGTGCCAGCAGCCTCCGACTAGCGGGAGGGCCTGGGGTCTACAATGAGCAGTTCTTC
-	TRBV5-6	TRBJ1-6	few	CASSLLGDSPLHF	TGTGCCAGCAGCTTGTTGGGGGATTCACCCCTCCACTTT
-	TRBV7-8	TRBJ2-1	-	CASSSSAYNEQFF	TGTGCCAGCAGCTCTTCGGCGTACAATGAGCAGTTCTTC
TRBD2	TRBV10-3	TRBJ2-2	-	CATPEEREGNTGELFF	TGTGCCACCCCCGAGGAGCGGGAGGGAAACACCGGGGAGCTGTTTTTT
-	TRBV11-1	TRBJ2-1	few	CASSFRVGNEQFF	TGTGCCAGCAGCTTCAGGGTCGGGAATGAGCAGTTCTTC
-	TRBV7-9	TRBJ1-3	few	CASSLTSGSGNTIYF	TGTGCCAGCAGCTTAACCTCCGGGTCGGGAAACACCATATATTTT
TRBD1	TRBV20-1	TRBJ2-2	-	CSARVTGDGTGELFF	TGCAGTGCTAGAGTCACAGGGGATGGGACCGGGGAGCTGTTTTTT
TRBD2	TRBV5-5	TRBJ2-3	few	CASSPEVSAGDADTQYF	TGTGCCAGCAGCCCGGAGGTCTCAGCGGGAGACGCAGATACGCAGTATTTT
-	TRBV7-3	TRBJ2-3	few	CASSFGGPSSTDTQYF	TGTGCCAGCAGCTTTGGTGGTCCGTCTAGCACAGATACGCAGTATTTT
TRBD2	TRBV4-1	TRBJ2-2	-	CASSQGLAGTGELFF	TGCGCCAGCAGCCAAGGACTAGCGGGAACCGGGGAGCTGTTTTTT
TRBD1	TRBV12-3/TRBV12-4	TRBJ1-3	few	CASSRGQRSGNTIYF	TGTGCCAGCAGCAGGGGGCAAAGGTCTGGAAACACCATATATTTT
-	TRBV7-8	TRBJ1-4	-	CASSLWTGRWTPGPNEKLFF	TGTGCCAGCAGCTTATGGACGGGTCGGTGGACACCCGGACCAAATGAAAAACTGTTTTTT
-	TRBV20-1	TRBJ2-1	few	CSAEDEPPEEQFF	TGCAGTGCTGAGGACGAGCCGCCGGAAGAGCAGTTCTTC
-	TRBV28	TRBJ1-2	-	CASSSPRGGGARIYGYTF	TGTGCCAGCAGTTCCCCTCGCGGTGGGGGGGCGCGGATCTATGGCTACACCTTC
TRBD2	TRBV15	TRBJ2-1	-	CATSSQLAGGPFEQFF	TGTGCCACCAGCAGCCAACTAGCGGGAGGGCCTTTTGAGCAGTTCTTC
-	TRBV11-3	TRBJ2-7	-	CASSFSRDYLSYEQYF	TGTGCCAGCAGCTTTTCTCGAGACTACCTCTCCTACGAGCAGTACTTC
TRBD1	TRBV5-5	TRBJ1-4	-	CASSDPGGWTNEKLFF	TGTGCCAGCAGCGACCCAGGGGGGTGGACTAATGAAAAACTGTTTTTT
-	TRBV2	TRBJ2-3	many	CASSEVTSRADTQYF	TGTGCCAGCAGTGAAGTTACTAGCAGGGCCGATACGCAGTATTTT
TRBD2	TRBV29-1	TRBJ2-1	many	CSVDEASGIRNEQFF	TGCAGCGTTGATGAAGCTAGCGGGATTCGCAATGAGCAGTTCTTC
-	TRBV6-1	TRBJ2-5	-	CASSRDGVAGTQYF	TGTGCCAGCAGTAGGGACGGCGTTGCAGGGACCCAGTACTTC
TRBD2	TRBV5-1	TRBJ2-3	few	CASSVGLRGTDTQYF	TGCGCCAGCAGCGTGGGACTAAGAGGCACAGATACGCAGTATTTT
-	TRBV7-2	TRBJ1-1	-	CASSQGPLQNTEAFF	TGTGCCAGCAGCCAAGGGCCCCTCCAGAACACTGAAGCTTTCTTT
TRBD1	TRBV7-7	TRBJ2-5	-	CASSQSGTRGETQYF	TGTGCCAGCAGCCAATCCGGGACCAGGGGGGAGACCCAGTACTTC
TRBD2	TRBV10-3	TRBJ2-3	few	CAISVNGRETDTQYF	TGTGCCATCAGTGTTAACGGGAGGGAAACAGATACGCAGTATTTT
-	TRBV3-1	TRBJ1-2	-	CASSQAWRYGYTF	TGTGCCAGCAGCCAGGCGTGGCGCTATGGCTACACCTTC
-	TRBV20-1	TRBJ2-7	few	CSAPGTQGAPYEQYF	TGCAGTGCTCCCGGGACCCAAGGGGCCCCCTACGAGCAGTACTTC
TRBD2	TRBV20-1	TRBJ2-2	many	CSARTSGNAGELFF	TGCAGTGCTCGGACTAGCGGGAACGCCGGGGAGCTGTTTTTT
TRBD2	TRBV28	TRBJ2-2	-	CASSGIAGGNTGELFF	TGTGCCAGCAGTGGCATAGCGGGAGGGAACACCGGGGAGCTGTTTTTT